Listed here is a single T cell receptor beta chain. The data are from a study of blood T cell repertoires in COVID-19. Study-level information: The samples span acute and convalescent COVID-19 from the United States, Italy and Spain. PBMCs, B-cell-depleted T cells, or T cells provided the cDNA or gDNA that made up the material.

CDR1 and CDR2 from the germline V gene are SGHRS and YFSETQ. V shed 4 bases and J shed 2 bases, with 9 bases lying between them. This CDR3 region has 13 residues. Sequencing was performed with immunoSEQ multiplex PCR; in TCRdb, only in-frame clones are kept and a portion is missing. The table shows 150,000 or so clones, with approximately 82% occurring only once. Sequenced: peripheral blood. The clonotype was recovered from a woman aged 45 to 65 in a cohort sampled during active or convalescent COVID-19. The rearrangement links TRBV5-1 to TRBJ2-5, with a weak D call TRBD1 (5 bases). The CDR3 protein is CASSPTVQETQYF. CDR3 coding DNA: TGCGCCAGCAGCCCGACAGTTCAAGAGACCCAGTACTTC.